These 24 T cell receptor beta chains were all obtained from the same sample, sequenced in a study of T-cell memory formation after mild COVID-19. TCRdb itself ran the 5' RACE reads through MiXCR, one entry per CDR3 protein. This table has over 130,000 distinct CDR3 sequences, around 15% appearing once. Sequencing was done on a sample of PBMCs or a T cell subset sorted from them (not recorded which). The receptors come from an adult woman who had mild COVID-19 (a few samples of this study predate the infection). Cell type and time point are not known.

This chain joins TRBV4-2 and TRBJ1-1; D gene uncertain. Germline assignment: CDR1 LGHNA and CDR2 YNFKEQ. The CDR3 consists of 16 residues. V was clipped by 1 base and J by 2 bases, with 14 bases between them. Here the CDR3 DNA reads TGTGCCAGCAGCCAAGGTGTAGGTTTGCTTAACACTGAAGCTTTCTTT. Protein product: CASSQGVGLLNTEAFF.

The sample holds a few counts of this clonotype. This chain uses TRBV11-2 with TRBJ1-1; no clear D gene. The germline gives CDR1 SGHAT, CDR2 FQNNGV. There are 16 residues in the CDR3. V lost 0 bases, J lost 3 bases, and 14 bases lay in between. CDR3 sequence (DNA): TGTGCCAGCAGCTTAGAAGGGTTTGAGCAGTACACTGAAGCTTTCTTT. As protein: CASSLEGFEQYTEAFF.

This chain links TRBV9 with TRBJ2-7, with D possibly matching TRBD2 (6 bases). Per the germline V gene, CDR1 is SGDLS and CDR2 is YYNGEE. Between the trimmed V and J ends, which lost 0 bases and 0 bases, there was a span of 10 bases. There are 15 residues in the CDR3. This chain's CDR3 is CASSVDGGSSYEQYF. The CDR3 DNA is TGTGCCAGCAGCGTAGATGGGGGGAGCTCCTACGAGCAGTACTTC.

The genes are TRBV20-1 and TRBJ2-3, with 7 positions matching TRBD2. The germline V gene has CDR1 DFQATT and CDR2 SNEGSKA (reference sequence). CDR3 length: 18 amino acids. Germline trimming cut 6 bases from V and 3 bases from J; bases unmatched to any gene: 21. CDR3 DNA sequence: TGCAGTGCCGCCCAATATTACGAGCGGGGCCGGGGAACAGATACGCAGTATTTT. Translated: CSAAQYYERGRGTDTQYF.

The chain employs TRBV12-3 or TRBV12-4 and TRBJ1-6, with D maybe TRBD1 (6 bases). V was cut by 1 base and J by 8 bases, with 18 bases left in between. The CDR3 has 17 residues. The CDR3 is CASSLGVGTPFDSPLHF. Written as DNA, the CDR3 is TGTGCCAGCAGTTTAGGGGTGGGGACACCCTTCGATTCACCCCTCCACTTT.

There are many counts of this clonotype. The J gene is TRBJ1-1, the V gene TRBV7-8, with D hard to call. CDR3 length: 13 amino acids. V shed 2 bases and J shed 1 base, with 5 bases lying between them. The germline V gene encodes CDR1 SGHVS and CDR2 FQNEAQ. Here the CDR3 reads CASSLRENTEAFF. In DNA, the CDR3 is TGTGCCAGCAGCTTAAGAGAGAACACTGAAGCTTTCTTT.

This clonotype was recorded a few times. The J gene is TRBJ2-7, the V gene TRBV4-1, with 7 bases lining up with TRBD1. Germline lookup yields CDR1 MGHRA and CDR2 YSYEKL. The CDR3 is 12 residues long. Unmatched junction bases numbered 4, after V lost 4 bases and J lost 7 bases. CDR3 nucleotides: TGCGCCAGCAGCCCAGCGACAGGGGAGCAGTACTTC. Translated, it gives CASSPATGEQYF.

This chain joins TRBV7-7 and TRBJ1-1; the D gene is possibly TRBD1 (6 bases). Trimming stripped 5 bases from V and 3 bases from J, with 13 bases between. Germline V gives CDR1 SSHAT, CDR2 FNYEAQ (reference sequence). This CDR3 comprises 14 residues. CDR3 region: CASSPHQGHTEAFF. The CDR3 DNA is TGTGCCAGCAGCCCCCATCAGGGGCACACTGAAGCTTTCTTT.

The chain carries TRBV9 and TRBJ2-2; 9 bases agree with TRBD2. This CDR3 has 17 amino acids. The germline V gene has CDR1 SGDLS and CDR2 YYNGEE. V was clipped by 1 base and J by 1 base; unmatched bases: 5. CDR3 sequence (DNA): TGTGCCAGCAGCGTATCCCTAGCGGGGTTGAACACCGGGGAGCTGTTTTTT. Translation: CASSVSLAGLNTGELFF.

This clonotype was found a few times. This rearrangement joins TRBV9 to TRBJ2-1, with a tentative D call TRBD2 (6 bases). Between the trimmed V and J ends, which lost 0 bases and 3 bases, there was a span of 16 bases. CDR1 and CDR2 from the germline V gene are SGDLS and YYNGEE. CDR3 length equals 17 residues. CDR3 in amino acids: CASSVAYGGLYYNEQFF. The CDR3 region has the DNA TGTGCCAGCAGCGTAGCTTATGGGGGACTCTACTACAATGAGCAGTTCTTC. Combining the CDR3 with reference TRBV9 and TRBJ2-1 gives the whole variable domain DSGVTQTPKHLITATGQRVTLRCSPRSGDLSVYWYQQSLDQGLQFLIQYYNGEERAKGNILERFSAQQFPDLHSELNLSSLELGDSALYFCASSVAYGGLYYNEQFFGPGTRLTVL.

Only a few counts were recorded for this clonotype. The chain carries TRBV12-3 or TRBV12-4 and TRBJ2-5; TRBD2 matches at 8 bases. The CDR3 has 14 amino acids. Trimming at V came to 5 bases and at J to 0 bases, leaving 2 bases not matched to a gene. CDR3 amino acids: CASSKLADQETQYF. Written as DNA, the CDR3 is TGTGCCAGCAGTAAACTAGCGGACCAAGAGACCCAGTACTTC.

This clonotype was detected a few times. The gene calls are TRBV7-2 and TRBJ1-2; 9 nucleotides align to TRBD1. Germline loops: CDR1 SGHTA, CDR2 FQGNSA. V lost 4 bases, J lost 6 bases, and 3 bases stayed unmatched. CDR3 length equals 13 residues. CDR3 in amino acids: CASSWTGVDGYTF. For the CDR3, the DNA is TGTGCCAGCAGCTGGACAGGGGTAGATGGCTACACCTTC.

This chain's CDR3 is CASSLGQGHNEQFF. The CDR3 nucleotides read TGTGCCAGCAGCTTAGGGCAGGGCCACAATGAGCAGTTCTTC. The chain combines TRBV7-2 with TRBJ2-1; possibly TRBD1 for D (5 bases). Between the trimmed V and J ends, which lost 1 base and 5 bases, there was a span of 9 bases. The V gene's germline CDR1 is SGHTA and CDR2 FQGNSA. The CDR3 is 14 residues long. Combining the CDR3 with reference TRBV7-2 and TRBJ2-1 gives the whole variable domain GAGVSQSPSNKVTEKGKDVELRCDPISGHTALYWYRQSLGQGLEFLIYFQGNSAPDKSGLPSDRFSAERTGGSVSTLTIQRTQQEDSAVYLCASSLGQGHNEQFFGPGTRLTVL.

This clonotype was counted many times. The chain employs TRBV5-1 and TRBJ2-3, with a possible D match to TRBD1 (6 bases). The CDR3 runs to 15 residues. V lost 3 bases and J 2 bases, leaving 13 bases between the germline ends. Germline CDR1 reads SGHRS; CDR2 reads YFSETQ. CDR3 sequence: CASSSWTDSTDTQYF. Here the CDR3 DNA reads TGCGCCAGCAGCTCATGGACAGACTCCACAGATACGCAGTATTTT. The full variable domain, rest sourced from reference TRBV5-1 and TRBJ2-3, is KAGVTQTPRYLIKTRGQQVTLSCSPISGHRSVSWYQQTPGQGLQFLFEYFSETQRNKGNFPGRFSGRQFSNSRSEMNVSTLELGDSALYLCASSSWTDSTDTQYFGPGTRLTVL.

The CDR3, as DNA: TGTGCCAGCAGTGGGAACGGGGGCGACGAGCAGTACTTC. Protein: CASSGNGGDEQYF. The gene calls are TRBV27 and TRBJ2-7; D is tentatively TRBD1 or TRBD2 (6 bases each). The germline gives CDR1 MNHEY, CDR2 SMNVEV (reference sequence). The CDR3 covers 13 residues. Trimming left V 5 bases short and J 5 bases short, with 13 bases between.

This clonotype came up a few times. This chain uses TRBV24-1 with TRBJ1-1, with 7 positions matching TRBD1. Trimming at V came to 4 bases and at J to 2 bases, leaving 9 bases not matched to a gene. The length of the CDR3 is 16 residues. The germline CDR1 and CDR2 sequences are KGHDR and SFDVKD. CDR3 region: CATSEGKGAANTEAFF. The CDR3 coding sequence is TGTGCCACCAGTGAGGGGAAGGGGGCCGCTAACACTGAAGCTTTCTTT.

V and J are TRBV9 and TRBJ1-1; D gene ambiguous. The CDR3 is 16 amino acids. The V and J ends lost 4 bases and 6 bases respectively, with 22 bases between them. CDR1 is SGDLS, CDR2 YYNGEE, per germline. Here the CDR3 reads CASSPQEGLGVAEAFF. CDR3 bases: TGTGCCAGCAGCCCCCAGGAGGGTCTAGGAGTCGCTGAAGCTTTCTTT.

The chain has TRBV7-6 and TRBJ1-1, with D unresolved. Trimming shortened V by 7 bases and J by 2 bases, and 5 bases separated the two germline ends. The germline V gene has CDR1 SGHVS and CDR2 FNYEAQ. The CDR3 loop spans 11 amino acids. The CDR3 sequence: CASTDNTEAFF. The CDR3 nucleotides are TGTGCCAGCACAGATAACACTGAAGCTTTCTTT.

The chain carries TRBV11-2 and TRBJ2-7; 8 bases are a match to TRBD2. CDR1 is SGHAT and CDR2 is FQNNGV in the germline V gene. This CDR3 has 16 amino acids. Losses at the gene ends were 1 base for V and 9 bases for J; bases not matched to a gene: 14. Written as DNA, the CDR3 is TGTGCCAGCAGCTTAGCTCCGGGGGGTAGCGGGATCTTGCAGTACTTC. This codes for CASSLAPGGSGILQYF. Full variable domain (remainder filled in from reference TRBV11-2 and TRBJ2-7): EAGVAQSPRYKIIEKRQSVAFWCNPISGHATLYWYQQILGQGPKLLIQFQNNGVVDDSQLPKDRFSAERLKGVDSTLKIQPAKLEDSAVYLCASSLAPGGSGILQYFGPGTRLTVT.

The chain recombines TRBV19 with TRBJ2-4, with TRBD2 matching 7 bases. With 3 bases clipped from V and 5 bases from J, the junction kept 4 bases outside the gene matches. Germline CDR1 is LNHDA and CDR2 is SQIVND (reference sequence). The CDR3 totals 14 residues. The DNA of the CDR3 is TGTGCCAGTAGTATTCTGGGACTACAAAACATTCAGTACTTC. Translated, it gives CASSILGLQNIQYF.

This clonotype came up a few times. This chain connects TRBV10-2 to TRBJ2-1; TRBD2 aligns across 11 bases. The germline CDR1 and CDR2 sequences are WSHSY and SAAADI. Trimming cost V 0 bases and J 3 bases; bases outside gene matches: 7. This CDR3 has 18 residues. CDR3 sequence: CASSESGLAEISYNEQFF. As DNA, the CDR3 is TGCGCCAGCAGTGAGTCGGGACTAGCGGAGATTAGCTACAATGAGCAGTTCTTC.

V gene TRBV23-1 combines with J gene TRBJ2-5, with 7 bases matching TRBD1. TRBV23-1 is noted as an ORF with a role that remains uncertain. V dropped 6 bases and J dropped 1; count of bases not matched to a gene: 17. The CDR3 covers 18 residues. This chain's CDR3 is CASSQGDPGFRSQETQYF. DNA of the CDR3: TGCGCCAGCAGCCAGGGGGACCCTGGTTTTCGGTCCCAAGAGACCCAGTACTTC.

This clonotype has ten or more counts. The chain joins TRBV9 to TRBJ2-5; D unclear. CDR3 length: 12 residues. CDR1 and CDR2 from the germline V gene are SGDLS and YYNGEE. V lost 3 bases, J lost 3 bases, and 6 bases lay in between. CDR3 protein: CASSETEETQYF. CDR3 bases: TGTGCCAGCAGCGAGACGGAAGAGACCCAGTACTTC.

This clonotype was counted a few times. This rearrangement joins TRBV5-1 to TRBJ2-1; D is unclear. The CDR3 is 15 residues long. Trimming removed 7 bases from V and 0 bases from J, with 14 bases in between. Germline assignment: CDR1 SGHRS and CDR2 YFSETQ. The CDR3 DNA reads TGCGCCAGCTCCCGAATTGAAAGCTCCTACAATGAGCAGTTCTTC. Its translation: CASSRIESSYNEQFF.